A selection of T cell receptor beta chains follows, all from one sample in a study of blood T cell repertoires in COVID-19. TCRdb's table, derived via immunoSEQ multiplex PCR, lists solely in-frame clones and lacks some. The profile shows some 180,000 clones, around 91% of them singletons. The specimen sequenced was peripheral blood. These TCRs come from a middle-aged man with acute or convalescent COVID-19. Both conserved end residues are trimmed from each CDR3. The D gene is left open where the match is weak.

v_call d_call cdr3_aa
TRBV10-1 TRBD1 ASSEHPTGGRNQPQH
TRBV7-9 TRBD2 ASSGTSGDSYNEQF
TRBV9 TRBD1 ASSGQGVLGYT
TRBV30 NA AWRLQGTGELF
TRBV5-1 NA ASRTDGTSTDTQY
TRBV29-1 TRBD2 SVAERLAGRTQY
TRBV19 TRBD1 ASSLRTGRNTEAF
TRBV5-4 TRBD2 ASSVGLAGGPQETQY
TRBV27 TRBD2 ASSYGLAGTDTQY
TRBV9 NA ASSSRPGATNEKLF
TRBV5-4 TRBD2 ASSRGLAGRYEQF
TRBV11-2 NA ASSPSQIQYEQY
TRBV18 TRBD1 ASSQGTGGTDTQY
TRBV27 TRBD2 ASSLTSGSLETQY
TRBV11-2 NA ASSLEGDYSNQPQH
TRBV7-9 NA ASSLEARGGQF
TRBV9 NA ASSVATSGRGPGYT
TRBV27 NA ASSLGHYNEQF
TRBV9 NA ASSVEQGNTEAF
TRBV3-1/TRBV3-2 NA ASSQGDFRNSPLH
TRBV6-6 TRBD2 ASRTGGTNTGELF
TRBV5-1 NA ASSLDGSGGYT
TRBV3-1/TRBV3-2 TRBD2 ASSQASGLAADTQY
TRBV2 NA ASSDRNIQY
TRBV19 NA ASSIGGLLEPQH
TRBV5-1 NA ASSLGAGIEYNEQF
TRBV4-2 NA ASSQGGNSPLH
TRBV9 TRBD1 ASSEGQAANTGELF
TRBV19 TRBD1 ASSIVGTGATYEQY
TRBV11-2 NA ASSPTTVGTEKLF
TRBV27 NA ASRVRPGSTDTQY
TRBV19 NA ASQGLMRNQPQH
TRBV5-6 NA ASSLTPDVVETQY
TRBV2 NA ASSEARQGNSPLH
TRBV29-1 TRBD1 SARDSHNQPQH
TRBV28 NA ASSTTSTVNTGELF
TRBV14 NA ASSDKGGETQY
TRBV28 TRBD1 ASSSRTGEGYGYT
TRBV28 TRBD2 ASNIWTSGHNNEQF
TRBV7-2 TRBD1 ASSRDRGNIQY
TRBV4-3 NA ASSQEGSVLWAQY
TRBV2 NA ASSTGLNTEAF
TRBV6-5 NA ASQGWDNLYEQY
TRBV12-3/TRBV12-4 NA ASTEGRTTEAF
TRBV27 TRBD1 ASSVQGAGNIQY
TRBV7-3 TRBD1 ASSFRGQGGQTRSGANVLT
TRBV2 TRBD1 ASRTGGTYGYT
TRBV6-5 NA ASRTSGTLDTQY
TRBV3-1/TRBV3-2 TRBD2 ASSHGGRRTGELF
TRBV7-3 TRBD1 ASSLSGGIDTQY
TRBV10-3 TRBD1 AISESHLQGDTIY
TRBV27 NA ASSLYRPEGGYEQY